Here is one T cell receptor (beta chain) with its context. The target antigen is unknown. The PCR ran on 60 Vbeta and 13 Jbeta primers. Clones were sequenced by immunoSEQ multiplex PCR, and TCRdb holds only the in-frame ones, with some missing. The table shows approximately 59,000 clones, with around 62% occurring only once. Germline trimming cut 5 bases from V and 1 base from J; bases unmatched to any gene: 6. The germline gives CDR1 MNHNY, CDR2 SVGAGI (reference sequence). The CDR3 loop spans 15 amino acids. The entry originates in a study of cytomegalovirus exposure and HLA in healthy donors. Regarding the study as a whole: Later analysis reportedly placed an Asian-associated ancestry cluster below the approximately 700-donor mean in N-insertions.

Sequenced material: PBMCs. The receptor was derived from a man aged 35-49 years in good health and CMV-seropositive. The V call is TRBV6-6, the J call TRBJ1-1; 8 bases fit TRBD1. The CDR3 protein is CASSRRTGTNTEAFF. CDR3 nucleotides: TGTGCCAGCAGTCGCAGGACAGGGACGAACACTGAAGCTTTCTTT.